These T cell receptor beta chains were read from a single sample in a study of identical twins. TCRdb re-called the 5' RACE reads with MiXCR, one entry per CDR3 protein. Of roughly 200,000 distinct CDR3 sequences listed, roughly 7.5% are singletons. These same records also appear under a second study, on yellow fever vaccine responses in identical twins.

The specimen was memory (CD45RO+) T cells sorted from blood. The receptor set was obtained from a woman aged 18-30 years in good health. Both conserved end residues are part of each CDR3. The D gene is left open where the match is weak. Where a row states a size, it is once, few, many or the class of an expanded clone; other rows omit it.

CASNLGGVDEQYF TGTGCCAGCAACCTAGGAGGGGTGGACGAGCAGTACTTC few TRBV6-6 - TRBJ2-7
CASSQDQLAGRNEQFF TGTGCCAGCAGCCAAGATCAACTAGCGGGGAGGAATGAGCAGTTCTTC few TRBV3-1 TRBD2 TRBJ2-1
CASSTPGGSYEQYF TGTGCCAGCAGTACCCCAGGGGGCTCCTACGAGCAGTACTTC few TRBV12-3/TRBV12-4 TRBD1 TRBJ2-7
CASSLIPTANEKLFF TGCGCCAGCAGCTTGATTCCGACAGCTAATGAAAAACTGTTTTTT many TRBV5-1 - TRBJ1-4
CASGLDLNTEAFF TGTGCTAGTGGTTTGGACCTGAACACTGAAGCTTTCTTT - TRBV12-5 - TRBJ1-1
CASSPRQGHGQYF TGTGCCAGCAGCCCACGACAGGGTCACGGCCAGTACTTC - TRBV3-1 TRBD1 TRBJ2-5
CATSDRLGTGRTDTQYF TGTGCCACCAGTGACCGACTCGGGACAGGGCGGACAGATACGCAGTATTTT many TRBV24-1 TRBD1 TRBJ2-3
CASSPGWDIQETQYF TGTGCCAGCAGCCCCGGGTGGGACATACAAGAGACCCAGTACTTC few TRBV7-2 - TRBJ2-5
CASSYGPGQARNGYTF TGTGCCAGCAGTTACGGCCCCGGACAGGCTCGAAATGGCTACACCTTC many TRBV12-3/TRBV12-4 TRBD1 TRBJ1-2
CASSQDAGAGTDTQYF TGCGCCAGCAGCCAAGACGCGGGGGCAGGCACAGATACGCAGTATTTT many TRBV4-3 - TRBJ2-3
CASSEGAGETEAFF TGTGCCAGCAGTGAAGGGGCGGGGGAGACTGAAGCTTTCTTT few TRBV6-1 - TRBJ1-1
CASSQDRDTDTQYF TGTGCCAGCAGCCAAGATCGAGATACAGATACGCAGTATTTT few TRBV14 - TRBJ2-3
CASSQDPGTSSSYNEQFF TGTGCCAGCAGCCAAGACCCCGGGACTAGCTCCTCCTACAATGAGCAGTTCTTC few TRBV4-2 TRBD2 TRBJ2-1
CATRSGREDTGELFF TGTGCCACCAGGAGCGGCAGGGAGGACACCGGGGAGCTGTTTTTT many TRBV15 - TRBJ2-2
CASSGQISNQPQHF TGTGCCAGCTCGGGACAGATCAGCAATCAGCCCCAGCATTTT - TRBV6-2/TRBV6-3 TRBD1 TRBJ1-5
CASSFPGLHSPLHF TGTGCCAGCAGCTTTCCGGGGTTGCATTCACCCCTCCACTTT few TRBV12-1 - TRBJ1-6
CSVAPTGYTGDLFF TGCAGCGTTGCCCCGACAGGGTACACCGGGGACCTGTTTTTT - TRBV29-1 TRBD1 TRBJ2-2
CASSVGPGTFLFF - few TRBV9 - TRBJ2-1
CASWLAGGLGTQYF TGTGCCAGCTGGCTAGCGGGGGGGCTAGGCACGCAGTATTTT few TRBV27 TRBD2 TRBJ2-3
CASTPGQGWEETQYF TGTGCCAGCACTCCGGGACAGGGGTGGGAGGAGACCCAGTACTTC - TRBV6-2/TRBV6-3 TRBD1 TRBJ2-5
CSAPGFLGRLQETQYF TGCAGTGCTCCGGGTTTCTTAGGACGGCTCCAAGAGACCCAGTACTTC few TRBV20-1 - TRBJ2-5
CATSDRDRVRADTQYF TGTGCCACCAGTGATCGGGACAGGGTCAGAGCAGATACGCAGTATTTT - TRBV24-1 TRBD1 TRBJ2-3
CASTSPVREGNQPQHF TGTGCCAGCACATCCCCGGTGAGGGAGGGTAATCAGCCCCAGCATTTT many TRBV28 - TRBJ1-5
CASSTYGQDTGELFF TGCGCCAGCAGCACCTATGGGCAGGACACCGGGGAGCTGTTTTTT many TRBV5-1 - TRBJ2-2
CASSLGTARNSPLHF TGTGCCAGCAGCTTAGGAACGGCTAGAAATTCACCCCTCCACTTT - TRBV7-6 - TRBJ1-6
CASTIRASGKNEQFF TGTGCCAGCACCATAAGGGCTAGCGGGAAAAATGAGCAGTTCTTC few TRBV6-2/TRBV6-3 TRBD2 TRBJ2-1
CASRRDKETQYF TGTGCCAGCAGAAGGGACAAAGAGACCCAGTACTTC few TRBV7-2 - TRBJ2-5
CASSLMGVNEQFF TGTGCCAGCAGCTTAATGGGGGTAAATGAGCAGTTCTTC many TRBV7-9 - TRBJ2-1
CASSQESWRNSPLHF TGTGCCAGCAGCCAAGAGAGCTGGAGAAATTCACCCCTCCACTTT - TRBV3-1 - TRBJ1-6
CASSLDQGLPVSYF TGTGCCAGCAGCTTGGACCAGGGACTGCCGGTTAGTTATTTT many TRBV5-5 - TRBJ2-3
CSASVSGGQETQYF TGCAGTGCTAGTGTTAGCGGGGGGCAAGAGACCCAGTACTTC few TRBV20-1 TRBD2 TRBJ2-5
CASSRLGQGLQETQYF TGCGCCAGCAGCCGACTCGGACAGGGGCTCCAAGAGACCCAGTACTTC few TRBV5-1 TRBD1 TRBJ2-5